This section outlines one T cell receptor (beta chain) sequence together with its context. The data were obtained in a study of T cell responses to AZD1222 COVID-19 vaccine. The CDR3 extends over 17 amino acids. Germline CDR1 and CDR2: MNHNS and SASEGT. Trimming shortened V by 4 bases and J by 0 bases, and 16 bases separated the two germline ends. Sequencing used immunoSEQ multiplex PCR; TCRdb keeps in-frame clones, though not all of them. The top ten clones hold more than 4.5% of a sample with about 120,000 clones, about 89% of them seen once. This specimen consisted of peripheral blood, obtained on day 0 of AZD1222 vaccination. This chain connects TRBV6-1 to TRBJ1-3, with a possible D match to TRBD1 (6 bases). This TCR was recovered from an adult in good health. As DNA, the CDR3 is TGTGCCAGCAGTGCAGTCCCGGACAGACACTCTGGAAACACCATATATTTT. Its translation: CASSAVPDRHSGNTIYF.